Presented here are 25 T cell receptor beta chains from one specimen sequenced in a study of blood T cells in healthy people across ages. Through a sample-barcoded 5' primer and a J-beta primer mix, a second PCR was run for roughly 7 to 11 cycles. TCRdb reanalysed the 5' RACE reads using MiXCR and keeps one entry per CDR3 protein. The repertoire consists of fewer than 950,000 distinct CDR3 sequences, with less than 70% occurring once and the leading ten covering roughly 40%. What was sequenced was blood. The receptor source for this set is an elderly man in good health.

V gene TRBV30 combines with J gene TRBJ2-5, with D possibly being TRBD2 (5 bases). The tail of the sequence fits TRBJ2-7 better, so the J call may be wrong. From germline, CDR1 is GTSNPN and CDR2 SVGIG (reference sequence). The CDR3 is 14 residues long. The CDR3 sequence: CAWRVSGSKGEQYF. The CDR3 DNA reads TGTGCCTGGAGGGTTAGTGGGAGCAAAGGCGAGCAGTACTTC.

The sample holds a few counts of this clonotype. The rearrangement links TRBV27 to TRBJ2-5, with TRBD1 matching over 9 bases. After removal of 9 bases from V and 2 bases from J, the junction contained 7 bases not matched to a gene. Germline assignment: CDR1 MNHEY and CDR2 SMNVEV (reference sequence). The CDR3 loop spans 14 amino acids. CDR3 bases: TGTGCCAGTTCTCTACAGGGGGCTCAAGAGACCCAGTACTTC. This sequence encodes CASSLQGAQETQYF.

About this clonotype itself: The junction departs from germline at one end; a sequencing error may be responsible. The chain combines TRBV27 with TRBJ2-7; D remains ambiguous. Germline CDR1 MNHEY, CDR2 SMNVEV (reference sequence). The CDR3 is 15 amino acids. The CDR3 sequence: CASSLSKVESGEQYF. CDR3 sequence (DNA): TGTGCTAGCAGTTTATCGAAGGTGGAGTCCGGCGAGCAGTACTTC.

Worth noting for this clonotype: A junction end diverges from the germline sequence, so it may reflect a read error. The V gene is TRBV4-1, the J gene TRBJ2-3; TRBD2 aligns across 11 bases. The V gene's germline CDR1 is MGHRA and CDR2 YSYEKL. The CDR3 extends over 17 amino acids. CDR3 in amino acids: CASSQTGTSGNTGTQYF. The CDR3 bases are TGCGCCAGCAGCCAGACCGGGACTAGCGGAAACACAGGTACGCAGTATTTT.

This clonotype has just one count. Germline and junction disagree at one end, which may indicate a read error. The chain employs TRBV3-1 and TRBJ2-7; 7 nucleotides match TRBD2. CDR3 length equals 17 residues. Looked up from germline, CDR1 is LGHDT and CDR2 is YNNKEL (reference sequence). The CDR3 loop reads CARSQVLAGRVTYEQYF. DNA of the CDR3: TGTGCCCGCAGCCAAGTATTAGCGGGTAGAGTAACCTACGAGCAGTACTTC.

The rearrangement joins TRBV2 to TRBJ2-5, with 11 bases fitting TRBD2. The DNA matches TRBJ2-7 better at its end, which makes the J call doubtful. There are 14 residues in the CDR3. Germline V gives CDR1 SNHLY, CDR2 FYNNEI. The CDR3 nucleotides are TGTGCCAGCAGAGGGACTAGCGGAACCTACGAGCAGTACTTC. Its protein is CASRGTSGTYEQYF.

This clonotype was seen more than once but under ten times. The rearrangement uses TRBV5-1 and TRBJ2-7; TRBD2 matches 11 bases. V was clipped by 1 base and J by 3 bases; unmatched bases: 3. In germline, CDR1 is SGHRS, CDR2 YFSETQ. CDR3 length: 15 residues. The CDR3 bases are TGCGCCAGCAGCTTGACACTAGCGGGAGTCTACGAGCAGTACTTC. Translating gives CASSLTLAGVYEQYF.

The CDR3 bases are TGTGCCAGCAGTTACCTGCCGCTCGAAGGGCACACCGGGGAGCTGTTTTTT. This gives the protein CASSYLPLEGHTGELFF. The rearrangement joins TRBV6-5 to TRBJ2-2; no reliable D call. V was clipped by 2 bases and J by 3 bases, with 16 bases between them. CDR1 is MNHEY and CDR2 is SVGAGI in the germline V gene. The CDR3 runs to 17 residues.

The rearrangement joins TRBV25-1 to TRBJ1-4; 7 nucleotides align to TRBD1. This CDR3 region has 16 residues. J lost 3 bases, V lost 2 bases, and 6 bases had no gene match. Germline V gene data show CDR1 as MGHDK and CDR2 as SYGVNS. The CDR3 DNA is TGTGCCAGCAGTGAACAGGGGGTCGGTTCTAATGAAAAACTGTTTTTT. It translates to CASSEQGVGSNEKLFF.

The rearrangement links TRBV7-2 to TRBJ2-3, with D uncertain. V lost 5 bases and J 14 bases, leaving 17 bases between the germline ends. There are 12 residues in the CDR3. From germline, CDR1 is SGHTA and CDR2 FQGNSA. This chain's CDR3 is CASSAVHRYAYF. Written as DNA, the CDR3 is TGTGCCAGCAGCGCCGTACACAGATACGCGTATTTT.

This clonotype has a handful of counts. The V and J genes are TRBV9 and TRBJ2-5; TRBD2 matches at 9 bases. The germline V gene has CDR1 SGDLS and CDR2 YYNGEE. Trimming cost V 4 bases and J 11 bases; bases outside gene matches: 21. The CDR3 spans 17 residues. The CDR3 protein is CASSPPLGVAGDIEQYF. The CDR3 DNA follows: TGTGCCAGCAGCCCACCCCTGGGGGTAGCGGGAGACATTGAGCAGTACTTC.

This clonotype turned up a few times. This chain uses TRBV27 with TRBJ2-1, with D unresolved. CDR3 length: 12 residues. With 7 bases removed from V and 9 bases from J, the gap between germline ends came to 13 bases. CDR1 is MNHEY and CDR2 is SMNVEV in the germline V gene (reference sequence). CDR3 sequence: CASTVGFGEQFF. CDR3 nucleotides: TGTGCCAGCACGGTAGGGTTTGGTGAGCAGTTCTTC.

This clonotype turned up a few times. V and J are TRBV13 and TRBJ2-7; TRBD2 agrees at 10 bases. Germline CDR1 is PRHDT and CDR2 is FYEKMQ (reference sequence). Trimming took 5 bases from V and 2 from J; bases not matched to a gene: 6. The CDR3 covers 15 residues. The CDR3 nucleotides read TGTGCCAGCAGCCATCGGACTAGCGGACCCTACGAGCAGTACTTC. It specifies CASSHRTSGPYEQYF.

V usage is TRBV11-1 and J usage is TRBJ2-7; D is ambiguous. Trimming pared 5 bases from V and 2 bases from J, leaving 19 bases between. Per germline, CDR1 SGHAT and CDR2 FQDESV (reference sequence). CDR3 length: 16 amino acids. In DNA, the CDR3 is TGTGCCAGCAGCCTGGGCGTGAAAAATCTCCCCTACGAGCAGTACTTC. Residues: CASSLGVKNLPYEQYF.

The gene calls are TRBV10-3 and TRBJ2-5, with TRBD2 identical over 9 bases. This CDR3 is built from 15 residues. Trimming took 6 bases from V and 11 from J; bases not matched to a gene: 16. In germline, CDR1 is ENHRY, CDR2 SYGVKD. This CDR3 is CAISPGSGSLDEQYF. For the CDR3, the DNA is TGTGCCATCAGCCCGGGTAGCGGGAGTTTGGATGAGCAGTACTTC.

This clonotype was seen only a few times. The V and J genes are TRBV5-1 and TRBJ1-6; D is undetermined. Germline lookup yields CDR1 SGHRS and CDR2 YFSETQ. The CDR3 spans 14 residues. V shed 0 bases and J shed 8 bases, with 9 bases lying between them. The CDR3: CASSLEGADSPLHF. The CDR3 bases are TGCGCCAGCAGCTTGGAAGGTGCTGATTCACCCCTCCACTTT.

The rearrangement uses TRBV28 and TRBJ1-2; D gene uncertain. CDR3 size: 13 residues. V dropped 2 bases and J dropped 8 bases, with 12 bases sitting between them. CDR1 is MDHEN, CDR2 SYDVKM, per germline. The CDR3 DNA sequence: TGTGCCAGCAGTTTACCCTCAACCGGGGGCTACACCTTC. It codes for CASSLPSTGGYTF.

J is TRBJ1-4 and V is TRBV4-2; no clear D gene. Germline values: CDR1 LGHNA, CDR2 YNFKEQ. V dropped 1 base and J dropped 5 bases, with 5 bases sitting between them. The CDR3 sequence is 13 residues long. CDR3 region: CASSQARNEKLFF. DNA for the CDR3: TGTGCCAGCAGCCAAGCGAGGAATGAAAAACTGTTTTTT.

The chain couples TRBV3-1 to TRBJ1-1; D is unresolved. The ends were cut back, 3 bases at V and 6 bases at J, with 8 bases in the middle. CDR1 LGHDT and CDR2 YNNKEL come from the germline V gene (reference sequence). The CDR3 length is 12 residues. CDR3 DNA: TGTGCCAGCAGCCACCTCAACGCTGAAGCTTTCTTT. Protein: CASSHLNAEAFF.

This clonotype occurred a few times. The chain uses TRBV5-1 and TRBJ2-7, with D possibly matching TRBD2 (5 bases). V lost 0 bases, J lost 1 base, and 11 bases lay in between. The CDR3 spans 15 residues. Germline V gives CDR1 SGHRS, CDR2 YFSETQ. The CDR3 loop is CASSLVPSSSYEQYF. The CDR3 nucleotides read TGCGCCAGCAGCTTGGTTCCTAGCTCATCCTACGAGCAGTACTTC.

This clonotype was observed many times. The chain employs TRBV20-1 and TRBJ2-7; D may be TRBD1 (6 bases). Trimming left V 3 bases short and J 5 bases short, with 20 bases between. Germline V CDR1 and CDR2: DFQATT, SNEGSKA (reference sequence). The CDR3 has 15 residues. The CDR3 region has the DNA TGCAGTGCTAGGGACGGACAGTCCGGTGAAAACGAGCAGTACTTC. This sequence encodes CSARDGQSGENEQYF.

The chain employs TRBV7-9 and TRBJ2-2, with 7 bases matching TRBD2. The CDR3 totals 16 residues. V was pared by 5 bases and J by 0 bases, with 6 bases of the junction left unmatched. Germline V gene lookup returns CDR1 SEHNR and CDR2 FQNEAQ (reference sequence). Here the CDR3 DNA reads TGTGCCAGCAGCATACTTAGCGGGTCGAACACCGGGGAGCTGTTTTTT. Translated: CASSILSGSNTGELFF. Supplemented by reference TRBV7-9 and TRBJ2-2, the full variable domain reads DTGVSQNPRHKITKRGQNVTFRCDPISEHNRLYWYRQTLGQGPEFLTYFQNEAQLEKSRLLSDRFSAERPKGSFSTLEIQRTEQGDSAMYLCASSILSGSNTGELFFGEGSRLTVL.

This clonotype was seen only a few times. The chain couples TRBV5-4 to TRBJ2-5; 9 bases match TRBD2. Germline assignment: CDR1 SGHNT and CDR2 YYREEE (reference sequence). J gave up 4 bases and V 4 bases, and 5 bases lay outside the gene matches. CDR3 length: 14 amino acids. Here the CDR3 DNA reads TGTGCCAGCAGCATTAGCGGGAGCCGAGAGACCCAGTACTTC. Protein sequence: CASSISGSRETQYF.

V usage is TRBV27 and J usage is TRBJ1-6, with D maybe TRBD1 (6 bases). The CDR3 covers 15 residues. From germline, CDR1 is MNHEY and CDR2 SMNVEV (reference sequence). The V and J ends lost 5 bases and 2 bases respectively, with 10 bases between them. CDR3 sequence reads: CASSGRDTYNSPLHF. The DNA of the CDR3 is TGTGCCAGCAGTGGCCGGGACACCTATAATTCACCCCTCCACTTT.

The chain carries TRBV6-5 and TRBJ1-6; TRBD1 is a possible D gene (5 bases). V was trimmed by 6 bases and J by 0 bases, leaving 12 bases between them. In germline, CDR1 is MNHEY, CDR2 SVGAGI. The CDR3 covers 16 residues. The CDR3 sequence is CASSRTSGSYNSPLHF. CDR3 coding DNA: TGTGCCAGCAGCAGGACATCTGGCTCCTATAATTCACCCCTCCACTTT.